Below are 9 T cell receptor beta chains sequenced from a single sample in a study of blood T cell repertoires in COVID-19. Produced via immunoSEQ multiplex PCR; TCRdb's table is partial and in-frame only. The table has 250,000 or so clones, roughly 90% seen once; the top ten hold approximately 0.85%. The sample consisted of peripheral blood. The receptors were sampled from a middle-aged woman who had recovered from COVID-19.

The chain combines TRBV18 with TRBJ2-2, with TRBD2 identical over 11 bases. The CDR3 runs to 17 residues. In germline, CDR1 is KGHSH, CDR2 LQKENI. The ends lost 0 bases at V and 3 bases at J; junction bases unmatched: 3. The CDR3 reads CASSPPLLAGDTGELFF. In DNA form, the CDR3 reads TGTGCCAGCTCACCACCTCTACTAGCGGGGGACACCGGGGAGCTGTTTTTT. The whole variable domain, filled in from reference TRBV18 and TRBJ2-2, reads NAGVMQNPRHLVRRRGQEARLRCSPMKGHSHVYWYRQLPEEGLKFMVYLQKENIIDESGMPKERFSAEFPKEGPSILRIQQVVRGDSAAYFCASSPPLLAGDTGELFFGEGSRLTVL.

This chain joins TRBV7-9 and TRBJ2-7, with TRBD1 matching 10 bases. The V and J ends lost 3 bases and 2 bases, in that order; junction bases with no gene match: 7. Germline V gives CDR1 SEHNR, CDR2 FQNEAQ (reference sequence). CDR3 length: 16 residues. The CDR3 region is CASSFQGQGPTYEQYF. The CDR3 nucleotides are TGTGCCAGCAGCTTCCAGGGACAGGGGCCTACCTACGAGCAGTACTTC.

The J gene is TRBJ1-1, the V gene TRBV28, with 9 bases identical to TRBD1. V trimming: 8 bases; J trimming: 1 base; junction bases outside the gene matches: 11. This CDR3 region has 16 residues. Germline CDR1 reads MDHEN; CDR2 reads SYDVKM. The CDR3 DNA reads as TGTGCCAGCCTTTCCGGGACAGGGTTCTCGAACACTGAAGCTTTCTTT. Amino acid sequence: CASLSGTGFSNTEAFF.

This chain uses TRBV21-1 with TRBJ2-3; TRBD2 was called by the table and not checked on the DNA. TRBV21-1 is assigned pseudogene status. The length of the CDR3 is 16 residues. Here the CDR3 reads CASSNSPSGGVDTQYF. CDR3 DNA sequence: TGTGCCAGCAGCAACAGTCCTAGCGGAGGGGTGGATACGCAGTATTTT.

This clone was picked up a small number of times. The rearrangement uses TRBV2 and TRBJ2-7; 15 bases match TRBD2. Trimming took 6 bases from V and 7 from J; bases not matched to a gene: 13. Germline CDR1 reads SNHLY; CDR2 reads FYNNEI. CDR3 size: 17 residues. The CDR3 loop reads CASRRRFGLAGGGEQYF. CDR3 bases: TGTGCCAGCAGGCGTCGGTTTGGACTAGCGGGAGGGGGAGAGCAGTACTTC.

V is TRBV29-1 and J is TRBJ2-2, with TRBD1 matching 10 bases. The CDR3 sequence is 14 residues long. V was clipped by 4 bases and J by 4 bases; unmatched bases: 3. Per the germline V gene, CDR1 is SQVTM and CDR2 is ANQGSEA. The CDR3 DNA sequence: TGCAGCGTTGGAGGGACAGGGGCCACCGGGGAGCTGTTTTTT. As protein: CSVGGTGATGELFF.

The rearrangement joins TRBV19 to TRBJ2-3, with D possibly TRBD1 on 6 matching bases. Trimming removed 5 bases at V and 2 bases at J, with 14 bases between. The CDR3 is made up of 15 amino acids. Germline V gene data show CDR1 as LNHDA and CDR2 as SQIVND (reference sequence). In nucleotides, the CDR3 is TGTGCCAGTAGTCTTGGGGGCTTCGCCACAGATACGCAGTATTTT. Its translation is CASSLGGFATDTQYF.

This chain connects TRBV6-1 to TRBJ1-6; D ambiguous. The CDR3 sequence is 14 residues long. V was clipped by 2 bases and J by 7 bases, with 9 bases between them. The germline V gene encodes CDR1 MNHNS and CDR2 SASEGT. CDR3 protein: CASSELERNSPLHF. In nucleotides, the CDR3 is TGTGCCAGCAGTGAATTGGAGAGGAATTCACCCCTCCACTTT.

This clone showed up just a few times. The chain has TRBV7-6 and TRBJ2-5, with 7 bases fitting TRBD1. Unmatched junction bases numbered 8, after V lost 4 bases and J lost 0 bases. The CDR3 is 16 residues long. CDR1 is SGHVS, CDR2 FNYEAQ, per germline. In DNA form, the CDR3 reads TGTGCCAGCAGCTCCAGGGGTGGACAGGACCAAGAGACCCAGTACTTC. This gives the protein CASSSRGGQDQETQYF. Combining the CDR3 with reference TRBV7-6 and TRBJ2-5 gives the whole variable domain GAGVSQSPRYKVTKRGQDVALRCDPISGHVSLYWYRQALGQGPEFLTYFNYEAQQDKSGLPNDRFSAERPEGSISTLTIQRTEQRDSAMYRCASSSRGGQDQETQYFGPGTRLLVL.